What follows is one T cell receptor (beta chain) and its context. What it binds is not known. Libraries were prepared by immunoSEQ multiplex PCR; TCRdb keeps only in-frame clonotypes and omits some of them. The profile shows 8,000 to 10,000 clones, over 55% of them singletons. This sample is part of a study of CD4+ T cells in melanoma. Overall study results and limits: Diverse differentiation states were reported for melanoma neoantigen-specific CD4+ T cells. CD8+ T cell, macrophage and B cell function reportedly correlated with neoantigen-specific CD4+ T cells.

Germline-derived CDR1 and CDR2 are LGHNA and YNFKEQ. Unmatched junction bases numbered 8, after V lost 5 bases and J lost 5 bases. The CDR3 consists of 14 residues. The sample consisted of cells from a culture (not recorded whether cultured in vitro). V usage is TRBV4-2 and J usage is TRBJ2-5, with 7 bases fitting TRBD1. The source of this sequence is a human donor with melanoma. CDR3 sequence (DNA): TGTGCCAGCAGCTTGGGACAGTCCGGCGAGACCCAGTACTTC. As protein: CASSLGQSGETQYF.